Described below is a single T cell receptor (beta chain) sequence and its context. Its specificity is unknown. The CDR3 has 15 amino acids. Trimming pared 1 base from V and 0 bases from J, leaving 11 bases between. Germline values: CDR1 SGHRS, CDR2 YFSETQ. This entry is derived from a study of OX40 agonist ivuxolimab in advanced cancers. For the study at large: A history of anti-PD-1, anti-PD-L1 or anti-CTLA-4 therapy was acceptable, and approximately 40% had some. General observations from the study: On average, a greater number of expanded clones characterised CD8+ T cells relative to CD4+.

Assay used: immunoSEQ multiplex PCR; TCRdb lists only in-frame clones, some missing. There are about 61,000 clones in the sample; 86% occur only once, and less than 0.6% lies in the top ten. Specimen: CD4+ or CD8+ T cells sorted from blood, collected in a trial of the OX40 agonist ivuxolimab. The TCR originated in an adult with an advanced solid tumor such as melanoma, head and neck, liver or kidney cancer. The chain joins TRBV5-1 to TRBJ2-7; TRBD2 is a possible D gene (5 bases). CDR3 nucleotide sequence: TGCGCCAGCAGCTTGAACGGGATGAGCTCCTACGAGCAGTACTTC. As protein: CASSLNGMSSYEQYF.